This T cell receptor beta chain emerged from a study of shared clonotypes between healthy human individuals. Study observations and caveats: Investigators collected only blood, and repertoires in tissues likely differ.

An assay was performed, and its level was deep. Authors' processing steps: Junction-only sequences without quality scores were provided by ImmunoSEQ, so filtering was different. Using immunoSEQ multiplex PCR, the repertoire was profiled, and TCRdb retains in-frame clones only, with some absent. V and J calls and clone size follow that table, whereas D and trimming were derived from the DNA. This sample yields 470,000 or so clones, of which around 73% are seen a single time; about 11% belongs to the top ten. Trimming removed 3 bases from V and 2 bases from J, with 10 bases in between. The CDR3 is 14 residues long. Germline V gene data show CDR1 as SGHRS and CDR2 as YFSETQ. HIV-negative, healthy adults without recent acute infections or vaccinations were the donors. On this clone: Antigen: not known.

Sequencing was carried out using PBMCs. The receptor's source is a woman aged 40 to 50 in good health. Some clones in this sample may be carry-over from other donors' samples. J is TRBJ2-3 and V is TRBV5-1, with D possibly being TRBD1 or TRBD2 (5 bases each). The CDR3 DNA is TGCGCCAGCAGCTCGAGGGGAACCACAGATACGCAGTATTTT. It codes for CASSSRGTTDTQYF.